This T cell receptor (beta chain) was recovered during a study of human CD8 memory T cell subsets. From germline, CDR1 is LNHDA and CDR2 SQIVND (reference sequence). The CDR3 covers 15 residues. It was UMI-labeled 5' RACE by which the TCR beta libraries were made. From its re-call of the 5' RACE reads, TCRdb lists each CDR3 protein once, without DNA. In total, the table holds 3,000 to 4,500 distinct CDR3 sequences. Points from the study as a whole: This study sequenced T cell receptor beta chains alone. Compared with precursor exhausted T cells, stem-like memory T cells were suggested by Chao1 estimates to be more diverse. The T cell repertoires of the stem-like memory and precursor exhausted subsets exhibited minimal overlap with one another.

Comment on this clonotype: What it binds is unknown.

The PBMC were taken from buffy coats given by healthy donors. Sequenced sample: CD8+ T cells from PBMCs. The J gene is TRBJ2-5, the V gene TRBV19; TCRdb's D gene call, TRBD1, goes unchecked for lack of DNA. This receptor was obtained from a human donor in good health. The CDR3: CASSMGDRARETQYF.